The T cell receptor beta chain under discussion was sequenced for a study of identical twins. Each CDR3 protein gets one entry after TCRdb re-called the 5' RACE reads with MiXCR. The table records around 550,000 distinct CDR3 sequences, around 15% of them present only once. After removal of 6 bases from V and 6 bases from J, the junction contained 7 bases not matched to a gene. The length of the CDR3 is 15 residues. The sample was also linked to a second study, of yellow fever vaccine responses in identical twins.

The sample consisted of CD4+ T cells sorted from blood. The chain links TRBV12-3 or TRBV12-4 to TRBJ2-2; 10 bases match TRBD2. The sequence was obtained from a woman under 30 in good health. CDR3 DNA sequence: TGTGCCAGCAGCGTGGCTAGCGGGAGCGCCGGGGAGCTGTTTTTT. Translation gives CASSVASGSAGELFF.